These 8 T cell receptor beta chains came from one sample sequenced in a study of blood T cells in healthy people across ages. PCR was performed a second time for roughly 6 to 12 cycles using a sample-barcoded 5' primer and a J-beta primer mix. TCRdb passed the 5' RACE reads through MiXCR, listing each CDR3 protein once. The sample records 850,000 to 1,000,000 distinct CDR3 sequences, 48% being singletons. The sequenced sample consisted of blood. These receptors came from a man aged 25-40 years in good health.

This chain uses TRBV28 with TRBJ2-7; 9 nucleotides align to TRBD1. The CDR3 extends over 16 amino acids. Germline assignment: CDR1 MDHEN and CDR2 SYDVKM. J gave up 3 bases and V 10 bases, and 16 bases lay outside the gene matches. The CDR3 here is CATQHDNRQGVYEQYF. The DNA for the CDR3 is TGTGCCACCCAACACGATAACAGACAGGGGGTCTACGAGCAGTACTTC.

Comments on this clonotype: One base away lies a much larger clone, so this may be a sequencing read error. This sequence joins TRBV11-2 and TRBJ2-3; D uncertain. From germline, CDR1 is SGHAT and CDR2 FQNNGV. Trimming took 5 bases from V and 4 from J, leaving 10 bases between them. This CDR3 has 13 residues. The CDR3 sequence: CASSVVPPDTQYF. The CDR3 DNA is TGTGCCAGCAGCGTAGTTCCCCCAGATACGCAGTATTTT.

This CDR3 reads CASSEREVTETQYF. DNA of the CDR3: TGTGCCAGCAGCGAGCGGGAGGTAACAGAGACCCAGTACTTC. The chain is built from TRBV12-3 or TRBV12-4 and TRBJ2-5; 9 bases are a match to TRBD2. The V gene end was trimmed by 6 bases and the J gene end by 4 bases; junction bases not matched to a gene: 6. This CDR3 has 14 residues.

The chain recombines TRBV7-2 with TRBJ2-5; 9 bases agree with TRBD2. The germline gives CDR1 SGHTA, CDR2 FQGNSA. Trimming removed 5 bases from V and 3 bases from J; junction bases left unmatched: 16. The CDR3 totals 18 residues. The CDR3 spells CASSPGTSFTSPKETQYF. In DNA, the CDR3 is TGTGCCAGCAGCCCCGGGACTAGCTTCACCAGCCCCAAAGAGACCCAGTACTTC.

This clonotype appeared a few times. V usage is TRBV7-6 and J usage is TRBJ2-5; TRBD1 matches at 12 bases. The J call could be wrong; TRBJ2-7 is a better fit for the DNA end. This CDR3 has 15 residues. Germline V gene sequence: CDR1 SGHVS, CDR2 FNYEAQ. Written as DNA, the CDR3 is TGTGCCAGCAGCTTAAAGGGACAGGGGGCTGGCGAGCAGTACTTC. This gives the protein CASSLKGQGAGEQYF.

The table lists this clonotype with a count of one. The CDR3 nucleotides read TGTGCCAGCAGTTACTCCGGGGCGGACAGGGGCCGTAGCACAGATACGCAGTATTTT. The encoded protein is CASSYSGADRGRSTDTQYF. V is TRBV6-2 or TRBV6-3 and J is TRBJ2-3; 9 bases map to TRBD1. The CDR3 covers 19 residues. The germline gives CDR1 MNHEY, CDR2 SVGEGT. V lost 0 bases, J lost 0 bases, and 10 bases stayed unmatched.

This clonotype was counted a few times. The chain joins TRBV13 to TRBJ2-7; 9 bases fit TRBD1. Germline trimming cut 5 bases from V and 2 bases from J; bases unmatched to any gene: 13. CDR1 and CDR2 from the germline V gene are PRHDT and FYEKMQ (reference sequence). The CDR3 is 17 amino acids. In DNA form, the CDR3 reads TGTGCCAGCAGCCGAACCACGGGACAGGGTTTTACCTACGAGCAGTACTTC. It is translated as CASSRTTGQGFTYEQYF.

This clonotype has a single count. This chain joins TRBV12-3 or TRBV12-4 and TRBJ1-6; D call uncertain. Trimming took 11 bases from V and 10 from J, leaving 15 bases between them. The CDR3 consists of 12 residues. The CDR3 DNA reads TGTGCCTCCACGCTACTGGGGTCACCCCTCCACTTT. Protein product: CASTLLGSPLHF.